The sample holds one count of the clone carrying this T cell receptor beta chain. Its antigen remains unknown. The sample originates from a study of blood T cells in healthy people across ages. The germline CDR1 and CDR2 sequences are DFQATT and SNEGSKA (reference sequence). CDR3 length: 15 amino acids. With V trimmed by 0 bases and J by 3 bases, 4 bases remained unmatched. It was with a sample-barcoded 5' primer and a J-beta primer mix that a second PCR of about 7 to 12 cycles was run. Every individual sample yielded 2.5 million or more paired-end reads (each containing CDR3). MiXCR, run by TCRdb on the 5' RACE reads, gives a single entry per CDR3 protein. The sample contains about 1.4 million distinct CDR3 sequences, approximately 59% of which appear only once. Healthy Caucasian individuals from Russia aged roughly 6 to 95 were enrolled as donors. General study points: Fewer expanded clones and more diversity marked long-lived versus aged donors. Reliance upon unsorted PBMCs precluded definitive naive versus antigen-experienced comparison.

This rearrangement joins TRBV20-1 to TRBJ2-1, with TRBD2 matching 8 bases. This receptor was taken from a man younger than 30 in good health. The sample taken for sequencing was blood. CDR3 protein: CSAREGTSVYNEQFF. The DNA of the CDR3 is TGCAGTGCTAGAGAGGGGACTAGTGTCTACAATGAGCAGTTCTTC.